This TCR beta chain was recovered during a study of response to subunit inactivated influenza vaccine. Regarding the study as a whole: A suggestion made by the authors is that each seasonal influenza vaccination recruits few new T cells.

In germline, CDR1 is DFQATT, CDR2 SNEGSKA (reference sequence). CDR3 size: 18 residues. The V and J ends lost 6 bases and 0 bases, in that order; junction bases with no gene match: 13. TCRdb recomputed calls from the RT-PCR reads with MiXCR, one row per CDR3 protein. Here the sample spans fewer than 600,000 distinct CDR3 sequences, around 7.7% being singletons. About this clonotype itself: Its antigen is not known.

The specimen comprised PBMCs from blood, sampled less than 25 months after vaccination. The V and J genes are TRBV20-1 and TRBJ2-3; 12 nucleotides match TRBD2. The receptor was derived from a man between 50 and 75 years old who received an inactivated influenza vaccine. CDR3 region: CSAKTSGGLLSSTDTQYF. The DNA for the CDR3 is TGCAGTGCCAAGACTAGCGGGGGCTTATTATCTAGCACAGATACGCAGTATTTT.